These T cell receptor beta chains were read from a single sample in a study of T cell repertoires in cytomegalovirus infection. These receptors have no known antigen. TCRdb reprocessed the reads with MiXCR, giving one entry per CDR3 protein. The sample has around 71,000 distinct CDR3 sequences, approximately 20% seen once; the top ten hold roughly two thirds. The sequenced sample was CD8+ T cells from cultured PBMCs, obtained from culture after CMV antigen stimulation. Every receptor here comes from a human donor in good health (CMV status not recorded). Some clones in this sample may be carry-over from other donors' samples. The CDR3 runs from the conserved cysteine through the conserved F or W. A D gene is named only where the DNA matches it firmly. Not all rows give a size; the values are once, few, many and, for expanded clones, a class.

size: .
D: TRBD1
V: TRBV5-6
J: TRBJ1-1
CDR3: CASSTRGRTWGEAFF
DNA: TGTGCCAGCAGTACAAGGGGGCGAACTTGGGGTGAAGCTTTCTTT

size: few
D: .
V: TRBV19
J: TRBJ1-1
CDR3: CASSIDGGGRTEAFF
DNA: TGTGCCAGTAGTATAGATGGAGGGGGGCGGACTGAAGCTTTCTTT

size: few
D: TRBD2
V: TRBV29-1
J: TRBJ2-1
CDR3: CSVEGKRGAYNEQFF
DNA: TGCAGCGTTGAAGGGAAGCGGGGGGCATACAATGAGCAGTTCTTC

size: .
D: .
V: TRBV28
J: TRBJ1-5
CDR3: CASSLWGGQLEEIAQHF
DNA: TGTGCCAGCAGTTTATGGGGGGGGCAGCTTGAAGAAATAGCCCAGCATTTT

size: .
D: .
V: TRBV12-3/TRBV12-4
J: TRBJ1-1
CDR3: CASSPGVLNTEAFF
DNA: TGTGCCAGCAGTCCCGGCGTACTAAACACTGAAGCTTTCTTT

size: .
D: .
V: TRBV6-5
J: TRBJ1-1
CDR3: CASSQTGPLSTEAFF
DNA: TGTGCCAGCAGTCAAACCGGCCCCCTGAGCACTGAAGCTTTCTTT

size: few
D: .
V: TRBV11-3
J: TRBJ2-5
CDR3: CASSSDRLTPQETQYF
DNA: TGTGCCAGCAGCAGTGACAGGCTTACCCCGCAAGAGACCCAGTACTTC

size: few
D: .
V: TRBV7-2
J: TRBJ1-5
CDR3: CASSLDDGEWGNQPQHF
DNA: TGTGCCAGCAGCTTAGATGACGGGGAGTGGGGCAATCAGCCCCAGCATTTT

size: many
D: .
V: TRBV4-3
J: TRBJ1-4
CDR3: CASSQEGQKNEKLFF
DNA: TGCGCCAGCAGCCAGGAAGGACAGAAAAATGAAAAACTGTTTTTT

size: .
D: TRBD2
V: TRBV7-8
J: TRBJ2-3
CDR3: CASSLYGGSDTQYF
DNA: TGTGCCAGCAGCTTATACGGGGGGTCAGATACGCAGTATTTT

size: .
D: TRBD1
V: TRBV7-6
J: TRBJ1-5
CDR3: CASSPTGGYSNQPQHF
DNA: TGTGCCAGCAGCCCGACAGGGGGGTATAGCAATCAGCCCCAGCATTTT

size: few
D: .
V: TRBV4-1
J: TRBJ1-6
CDR3: CASSQGDPHNSPLHF
DNA: TGCGCCAGCAGCCAAGGGGACCCCCATAATTCACCCCTCCACTTT

size: few
D: .
V: TRBV7-9
J: TRBJ2-7
CDR3: CASSPGWTLREQYF
DNA: TGTGCCAGCAGCCCTGGGTGGACATTACGCGAGCAGTACTTC

size: .
D: TRBD1
V: TRBV4-1
J: TRBJ2-1
CDR3: CASSHPPDRVSYNEQFF
DNA: TGCGCCAGCAGCCATCCCCCGGACAGGGTATCCTACAATGAGCAGTTCTTC

size: few
D: .
V: TRBV7-9
J: TRBJ2-7
CDR3: CASSLGGRKTHEQYF
DNA: TGTGCCAGCAGCTTAGGAGGGCGCAAAACCCACGAGCAGTACTTC

size: .
D: .
V: TRBV7-7
J: TRBJ2-2
CDR3: CASSTTGPDGELFF
DNA: TGTGCCAGCAGCACGACAGGTCCGGACGGGGAGCTGTTTTTT

size: many
D: .
V: TRBV7-8
J: TRBJ2-7
CDR3: CASSTSGQGMTYEQYF
DNA: TGTGCCAGCAGCACCAGCGGGCAGGGAATGACCTACGAGCAGTACTTC

size: .
D: .
V: TRBV7-8
J: TRBJ1-1
CDR3: CASSPTWGAEAFF
DNA: TGTGCCAGCAGCCCTACTTGGGGGGCTGAAGCTTTCTTT

size: .
D: .
V: TRBV7-9
J: TRBJ2-5
CDR3: CASSTPRDRSQWQETQYF
DNA: TGTGCCAGCAGCACACCCCGCGACAGGAGCCAGTGGCAAGAGACCCAGTACTTC

size: .
D: .
V: TRBV11-2
J: TRBJ1-2
CDR3: CASSFSGPTIYGYTF
DNA: TGTGCCAGCAGCTTTTCGGGACCGACGATCTATGGCTACACCTTC

size: few
D: TRBD2
V: TRBV6-5
J: TRBJ2-5
CDR3: CASSYGSGGETQYF
DNA: TGTGCCAGCAGTTACGGTTCGGGGGGGGAGACCCAGTACTTC

size: .
D: .
V: TRBV12-3/TRBV12-4
J: TRBJ2-3
CDR3: CASTWGASTDTQYF
DNA: TGTGCCAGCACCTGGGGGGCTAGCACAGATACGCAGTATTTT

size: .
D: TRBD2
V: TRBV28
J: TRBJ2-7
CDR3: CASTSGHSYEQYF
DNA: TGTGCCAGCACTAGCGGGCACTCCTACGAGCAGTACTTC

size: .
D: .
V: TRBV7-6
J: TRBJ1-5
CDR3: CASSSGTYSNQPQHF
DNA: TGTGCCAGCAGCTCGGGGACGTATAGCAATCAGCCCCAGCATTTT

size: many
D: .
V: TRBV5-4
J: TRBJ2-7
CDR3: CAISPGLQDYEQYF
DNA: TGTGCCATAAGCCCAGGGTTACAGGACTACGAGCAGTACTTC

size: many
D: .
V: TRBV11-2
J: TRBJ2-1
CDR3: CASSLGWTEHNEQFF
DNA: TGTGCCAGCAGCTTGGGGTGGACAGAACACAATGAGCAGTTCTTC

size: .
D: .
V: TRBV7-6
J: TRBJ1-1
CDR3: CASSLTYRNTEAFF
DNA: TGTGCCAGCAGCCTTACCTACAGAAACACTGAAGCTTTCTTT

size: .
D: .
V: TRBV5-1
J: TRBJ1-4
CDR3: CASSLFEEGEKLFF
DNA: TGCGCCAGCAGCTTGTTCGAGGAGGGGGAAAAACTGTTTTTT

size: .
D: TRBD1
V: TRBV9
J: TRBJ2-7
CDR3: CASSGTGPSSYEQYF
DNA: TGTGCCAGCAGCGGGACAGGGCCAAGCTCCTACGAGCAGTACTTC

size: .
D: TRBD1
V: TRBV7-6
J: TRBJ1-2
CDR3: CASSSGQGANGYTF
DNA: TGTGCCAGCAGCTCGGGACAGGGGGCGAATGGCTACACCTTC

size: .
D: .
V: TRBV28
J: TRBJ2-7
CDR3: CASRPLGTNYEQYF
DNA: TGTGCCAGCAGACCACTAGGAACCAACTACGAGCAGTACTTC

size: medium-sized
D: TRBD2
V: TRBV12-3/TRBV12-4
J: TRBJ2-3
CDR3: CASSYTSGGDTQYF
DNA: TGTGCCAGCAGTTACACTAGCGGGGGAGATACGCAGTATTTT

size: .
D: TRBD1
V: TRBV25-1
J: TRBJ2-7
CDR3: CASSGSGTGDHEQYF
DNA: TGTGCCAGCAGCGGGTCCGGGACAGGGGACCACGAGCAGTACTTC

size: .
D: TRBD1
V: TRBV5-8
J: TRBJ2-1
CDR3: CASSQPDRRRRNEQFF
DNA: TGTGCCAGCAGCCAACCGGACAGGCGCCGTAGGAATGAGCAGTTCTTC

size: .
D: .
V: TRBV18
J: TRBJ1-5
CDR3: CASSSAGNQPQHF
DNA: TGTGCCAGCTCATCAGCGGGTAATCAGCCCCAGCATTTT

size: few
D: TRBD2
V: TRBV29-1
J: TRBJ2-7
CDR3: CSVDAGTSAYEQYF
DNA: TGCAGCGTTGACGCCGGGACTAGCGCCTACGAGCAGTACTTC

size: few
D: TRBD1
V: TRBV24-1
J: TRBJ1-3
CDR3: CATSDSQGARNTIYF
DNA: TGTGCCACCAGTGATTCACAGGGGGCCCGAAACACCATATATTTT

size: .
D: .
V: TRBV25-1
J: TRBJ1-1
CDR3: CASSFSMNTEAFF
DNA: TGTGCCAGCAGTTTCAGCATGAACACTGAAGCTTTCTTT

size: .
D: .
V: TRBV7-9
J: TRBJ2-1
CDR3: CAATSLLYNEQFF
DNA: TGTGCCGCAACCTCGCTTTTATACAATGAGCAGTTCTTC

size: few
D: .
V: TRBV12-3/TRBV12-4
J: TRBJ1-2
CDR3: CASSLGGYTF
DNA: TGTGCCAGCAGTTTAGGTGGCTACACCTTC

size: few
D: .
V: TRBV19
J: TRBJ2-2
CDR3: CASSPGSGYSWNTGELFF
DNA: TGTGCCAGTAGTCCTGGGTCAGGTTACAGTTGGAACACCGGGGAGCTGTTTTTT

size: .
D: TRBD1
V: TRBV11-2
J: TRBJ2-3
CDR3: CASSLESGRGPKDTQYF
DNA: TGTGCCAGCAGCTTAGAGTCGGGCAGGGGGCCTAAAGATACGCAGTATTTT

size: many
D: TRBD1
V: TRBV27
J: TRBJ1-2
CDR3: CASSIRDRANYYGYTF
DNA: TGTGCCAGCAGTATCCGGGACAGGGCCAACTACTATGGCTACACCTTC

size: .
D: .
V: TRBV7-8
J: TRBJ2-2
CDR3: CASSLTSGELFF
DNA: TGTGCCAGCAGCTTGACCAGCGGGGAGCTGTTTTTT

size: few
D: TRBD1
V: TRBV27
J: TRBJ2-5
CDR3: CASSIQDRGPRETQYF
DNA: TGTGCCAGCAGTATTCAGGACAGGGGTCCAAGGGAGACCCAGTACTTC

size: .
D: TRBD1
V: TRBV6-1
J: TRBJ1-5
CDR3: CASRLGQALSGNQPQHF
DNA: TGTGCCAGCAGGCTGGGACAGGCCTTGTCTGGCAATCAGCCCCAGCATTTT

size: .
D: TRBD1
V: TRBV7-9
J: TRBJ2-2
CDR3: CASSPPRTGITGELFF
DNA: TGTGCCAGCAGCCCGCCGAGGACAGGGATCACCGGGGAGCTGTTTTTT

size: few
D: .
V: TRBV19
J: TRBJ2-4
CDR3: CASSQAFGIQYF
DNA: TGTGCCAGTTCCCAGGCGTTTGGCATTCAGTACTTC

size: .
D: .
V: TRBV5-4
J: TRBJ1-2
CDR3: CASTPWAGVNYGYTF
DNA: TGTGCCAGCACCCCTTGGGCAGGGGTTAACTATGGCTACACCTTC

size: .
D: .
V: TRBV7-9
J: TRBJ2-6
CDR3: CASSPREVREKTGANVLTF
DNA: TGTGCCAGCAGCCCCAGAGAGGTCAGGGAGAAGACTGGGGCCAACGTCCTGACTTTC

size: few
D: .
V: TRBV11-2
J: TRBJ1-5
CDR3: CASSPPRVGDYSNQPQHF
DNA: TGTGCCAGCAGCCCTCCAAGGGTAGGGGATTATAGCAATCAGCCCCAGCATTTT

size: many
D: TRBD1
V: TRBV5-4
J: TRBJ2-1
CDR3: CASRSSTGGIYNEQFF
DNA: TGTGCCAGCAGGTCCTCGACAGGGGGGATCTACAATGAGCAGTTCTTC